This T cell receptor beta chain was sequenced for a study of cytomegalovirus exposure and HLA in healthy donors. Background on the study: There were 65 million to 85 million unique TCRs (from HLA-typed donors) in an early data release. Findings of the study overall: The CMV antigen specificity of a few CMV-associated chains was confirmed through in vitro analysis.

In germline, CDR1 is SGHTA, CDR2 FQGNSA. V was pared by 1 base and J by 9 bases, with 3 bases of the junction left unmatched. The CDR3 runs 13 residues. Amplification used 60 Vbeta primers and 13 Jbeta primers. Produced via immunoSEQ multiplex PCR; TCRdb's table is partial and in-frame only. The table records around 100,000 clones, more than 75% of them present only once. As for this clone: Its antigen is undetermined.

The chain combines TRBV7-2 with TRBJ2-1; 7 bases agree with TRBD2. The sequence came from a woman aged 40 to 50 in good health and CMV-seronegative. Sequenced: PBMCs. CDR3 sequence: CASSLGPGGEQFF. CDR3 bases: TGTGCCAGCAGCTTAGGTCCGGGAGGTGAGCAGTTCTTC.